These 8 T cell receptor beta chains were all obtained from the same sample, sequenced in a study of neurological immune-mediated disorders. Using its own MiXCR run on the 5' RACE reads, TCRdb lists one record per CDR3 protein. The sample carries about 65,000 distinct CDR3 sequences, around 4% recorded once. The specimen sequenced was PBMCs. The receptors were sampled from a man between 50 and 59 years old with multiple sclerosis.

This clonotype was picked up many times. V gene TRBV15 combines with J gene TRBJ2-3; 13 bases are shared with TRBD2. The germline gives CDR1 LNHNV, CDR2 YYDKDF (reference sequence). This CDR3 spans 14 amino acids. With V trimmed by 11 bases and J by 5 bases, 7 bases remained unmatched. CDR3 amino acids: CAVRLAGGVDTQYF. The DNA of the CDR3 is TGTGCCGTCAGACTAGCGGGGGGCGTAGATACGCAGTATTTT.

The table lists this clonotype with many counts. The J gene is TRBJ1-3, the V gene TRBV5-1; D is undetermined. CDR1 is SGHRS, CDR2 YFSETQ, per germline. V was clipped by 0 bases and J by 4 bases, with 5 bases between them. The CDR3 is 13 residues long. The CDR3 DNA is TGCGCCAGCAGCTTGGACAGAGGAAACACCATATATTTT. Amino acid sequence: CASSLDRGNTIYF.

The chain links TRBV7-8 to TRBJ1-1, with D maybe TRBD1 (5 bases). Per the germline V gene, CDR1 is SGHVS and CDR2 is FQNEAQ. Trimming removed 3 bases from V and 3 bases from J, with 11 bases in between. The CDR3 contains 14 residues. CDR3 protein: CASSFSGGHTEAFF. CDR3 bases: TGTGCCAGCAGCTTCTCTGGGGGTCACACTGAAGCTTTCTTT.

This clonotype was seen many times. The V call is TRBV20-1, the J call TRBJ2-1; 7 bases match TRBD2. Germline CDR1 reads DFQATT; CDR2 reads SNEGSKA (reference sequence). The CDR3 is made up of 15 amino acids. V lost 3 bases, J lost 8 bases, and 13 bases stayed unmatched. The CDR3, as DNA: TGCAGTGCTAGTACGGCTAGCGGCCTTCTCCATGAGCAGTTCTTC. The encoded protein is CSASTASGLLHEQFF.

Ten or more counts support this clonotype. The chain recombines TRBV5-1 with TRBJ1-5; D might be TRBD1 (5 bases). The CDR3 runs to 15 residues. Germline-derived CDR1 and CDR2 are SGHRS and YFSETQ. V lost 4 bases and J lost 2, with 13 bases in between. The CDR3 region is CASSPVGGGNQPQHF. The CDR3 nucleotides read TGCGCCAGCAGCCCGGTCGGGGGAGGCAATCAGCCCCAGCATTTT.

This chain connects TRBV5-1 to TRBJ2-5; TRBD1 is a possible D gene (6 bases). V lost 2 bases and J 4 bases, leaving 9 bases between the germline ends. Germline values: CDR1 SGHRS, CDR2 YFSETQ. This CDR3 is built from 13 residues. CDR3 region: CASSLQGPETQYF. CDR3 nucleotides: TGCGCCAGCAGCTTACAGGGCCCAGAGACCCAGTACTTC.

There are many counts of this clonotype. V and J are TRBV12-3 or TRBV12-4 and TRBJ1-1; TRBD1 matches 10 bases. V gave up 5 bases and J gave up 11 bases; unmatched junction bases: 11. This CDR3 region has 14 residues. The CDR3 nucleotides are TGTGCCAGCAGTCACACCGGGACAGGGGTTGTCGCTTTCTTT. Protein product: CASSHTGTGVVAFF.

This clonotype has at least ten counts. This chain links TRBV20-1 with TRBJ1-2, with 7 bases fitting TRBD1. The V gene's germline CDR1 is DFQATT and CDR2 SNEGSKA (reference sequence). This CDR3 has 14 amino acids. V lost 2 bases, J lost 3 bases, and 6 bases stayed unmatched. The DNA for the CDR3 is TGCAGTGCTAGATATAAAACAGGGGACTATGGCTACACCTTC. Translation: CSARYKTGDYGYTF.